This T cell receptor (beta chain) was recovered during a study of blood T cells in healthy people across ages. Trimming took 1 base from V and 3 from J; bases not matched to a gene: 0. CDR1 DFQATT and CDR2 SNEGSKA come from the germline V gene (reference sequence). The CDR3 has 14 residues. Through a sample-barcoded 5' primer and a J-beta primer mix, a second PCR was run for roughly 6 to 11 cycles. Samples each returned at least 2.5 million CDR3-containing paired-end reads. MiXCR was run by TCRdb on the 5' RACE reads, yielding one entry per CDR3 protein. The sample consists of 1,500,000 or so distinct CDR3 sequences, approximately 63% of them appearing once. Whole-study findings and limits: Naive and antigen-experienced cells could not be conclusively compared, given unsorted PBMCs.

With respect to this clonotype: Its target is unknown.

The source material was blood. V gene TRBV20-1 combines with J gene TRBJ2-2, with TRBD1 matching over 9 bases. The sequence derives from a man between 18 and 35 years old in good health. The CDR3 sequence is CSARGTGDTGELFF. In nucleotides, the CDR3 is TGCAGTGCTAGAGGGACAGGGGACACCGGGGAGCTGTTTTTT.